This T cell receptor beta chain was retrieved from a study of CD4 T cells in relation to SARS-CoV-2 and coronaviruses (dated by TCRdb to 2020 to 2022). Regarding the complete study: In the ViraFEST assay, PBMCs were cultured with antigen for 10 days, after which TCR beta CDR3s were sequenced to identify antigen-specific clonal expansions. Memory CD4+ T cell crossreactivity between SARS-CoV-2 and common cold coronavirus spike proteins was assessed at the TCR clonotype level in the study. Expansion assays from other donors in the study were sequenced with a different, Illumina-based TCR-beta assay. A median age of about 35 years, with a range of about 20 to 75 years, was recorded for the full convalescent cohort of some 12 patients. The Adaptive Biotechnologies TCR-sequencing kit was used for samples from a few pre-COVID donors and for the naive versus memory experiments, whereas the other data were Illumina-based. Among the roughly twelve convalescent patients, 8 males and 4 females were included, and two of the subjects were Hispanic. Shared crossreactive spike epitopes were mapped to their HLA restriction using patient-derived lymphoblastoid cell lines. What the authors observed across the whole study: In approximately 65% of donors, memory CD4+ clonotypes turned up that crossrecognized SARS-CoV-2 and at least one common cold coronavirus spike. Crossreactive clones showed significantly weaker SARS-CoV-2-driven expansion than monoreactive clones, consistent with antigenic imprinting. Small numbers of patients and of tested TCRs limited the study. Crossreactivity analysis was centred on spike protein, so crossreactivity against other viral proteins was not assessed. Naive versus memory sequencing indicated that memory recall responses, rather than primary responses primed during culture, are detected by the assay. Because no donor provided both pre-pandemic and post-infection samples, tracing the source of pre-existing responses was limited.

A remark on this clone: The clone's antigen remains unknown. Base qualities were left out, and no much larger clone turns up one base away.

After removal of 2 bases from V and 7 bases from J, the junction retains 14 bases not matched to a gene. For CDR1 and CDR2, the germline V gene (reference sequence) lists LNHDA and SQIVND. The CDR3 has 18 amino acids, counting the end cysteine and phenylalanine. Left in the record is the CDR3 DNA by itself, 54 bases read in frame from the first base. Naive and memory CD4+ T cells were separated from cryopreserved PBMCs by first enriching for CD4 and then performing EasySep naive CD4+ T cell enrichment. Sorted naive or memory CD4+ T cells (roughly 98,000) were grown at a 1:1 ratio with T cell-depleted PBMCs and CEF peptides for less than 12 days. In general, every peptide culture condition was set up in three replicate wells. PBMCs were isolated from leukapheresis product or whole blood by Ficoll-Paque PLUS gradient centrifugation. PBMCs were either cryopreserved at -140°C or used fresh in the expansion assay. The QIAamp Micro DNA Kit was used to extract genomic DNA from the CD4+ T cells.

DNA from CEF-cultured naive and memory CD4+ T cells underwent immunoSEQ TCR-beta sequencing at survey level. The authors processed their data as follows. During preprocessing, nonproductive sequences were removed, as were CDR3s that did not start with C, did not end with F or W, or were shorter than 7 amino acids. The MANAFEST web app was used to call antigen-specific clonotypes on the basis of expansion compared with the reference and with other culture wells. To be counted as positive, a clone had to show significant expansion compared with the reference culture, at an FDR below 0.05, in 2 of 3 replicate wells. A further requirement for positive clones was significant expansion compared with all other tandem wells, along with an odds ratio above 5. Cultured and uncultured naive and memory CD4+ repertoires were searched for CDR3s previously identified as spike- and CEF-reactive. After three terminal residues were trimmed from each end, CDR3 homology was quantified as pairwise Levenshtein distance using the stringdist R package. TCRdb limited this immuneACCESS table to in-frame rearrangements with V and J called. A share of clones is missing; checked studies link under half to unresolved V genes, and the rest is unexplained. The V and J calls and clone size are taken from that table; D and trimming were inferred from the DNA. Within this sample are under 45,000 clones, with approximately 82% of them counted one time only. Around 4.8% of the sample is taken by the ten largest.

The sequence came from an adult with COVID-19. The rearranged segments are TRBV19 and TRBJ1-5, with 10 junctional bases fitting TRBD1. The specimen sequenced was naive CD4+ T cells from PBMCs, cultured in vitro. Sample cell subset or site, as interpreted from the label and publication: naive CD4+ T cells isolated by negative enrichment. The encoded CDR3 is CASSISSLDRGTLQPQHF. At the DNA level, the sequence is TGTGCCAGTAGTATATCCTCCCTGGACAGGGGGACATTGCAGCCCCAGCATTTT.